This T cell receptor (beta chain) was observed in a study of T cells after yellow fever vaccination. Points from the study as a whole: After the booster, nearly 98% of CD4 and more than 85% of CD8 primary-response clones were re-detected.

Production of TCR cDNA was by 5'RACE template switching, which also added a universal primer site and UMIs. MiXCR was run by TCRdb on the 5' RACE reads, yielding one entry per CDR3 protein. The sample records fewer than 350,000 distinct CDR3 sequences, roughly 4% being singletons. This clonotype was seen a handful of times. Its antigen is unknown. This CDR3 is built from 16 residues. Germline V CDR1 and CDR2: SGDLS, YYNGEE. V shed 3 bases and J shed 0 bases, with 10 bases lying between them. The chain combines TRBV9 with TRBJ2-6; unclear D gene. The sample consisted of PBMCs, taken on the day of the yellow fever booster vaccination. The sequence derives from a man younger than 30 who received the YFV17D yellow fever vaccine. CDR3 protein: CASSAETRSGANVLTF. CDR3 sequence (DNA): TGTGCCAGCAGCGCCGAGACACGCTCTGGGGCCAACGTCCTGACTTTC.